These T cell receptor beta chains were read from a single sample in a study of beta chain features in type 1 diabetes. The protocol was immunoSEQ multiplex PCR, while the TCRdb copy is restricted to in-frame clones and leaves out a portion. The table has some 160,000 clones, 7% to 9.5% seen once. Material for sequencing was central memory CD4+ T cells from blood. These receptors came from a woman aged 30 to 39 with type 1 diabetes. Both conserved end residues are part of each CDR3. Each record gives: J gene, clone size, D gene, V gene, CDR3 protein. The D gene is left open where the match is weak. Size tells how often a clone was seen (once, few, many) or the class of an expanded clone, and some rows leave it out.

TRBJ2-3,-,TRBD2,TRBV7-3,CASSRSSGRGLDTQYF
TRBJ2-3,-,-,TRBV18,CASSPPVRADTQYF
TRBJ2-7,-,-,TRBV5-1,CASSSTFGQSYEQYF
TRBJ2-2,few,-,TRBV18,CASSPREGENTGELFF
TRBJ2-7,many,TRBD1,TRBV5-4,CASRGTGDHYEQYF
TRBJ1-1,few,TRBD1,TRBV6-6,CASSYSGQVNTEAFF
TRBJ2-7,-,TRBD2,TRBV18,CASSPGGDEQYF
TRBJ1-2,few,-,TRBV29-1,CSVEGPGPGGGYTF
TRBJ1-1,few,-,TRBV27,CASSLRGNTEAFF
TRBJ2-1,few,-,TRBV2,CASSDEGRYEQFF
TRBJ2-7,-,TRBD1,TRBV6-5,CASSIDRDGYEQYF
TRBJ1-2,few,-,TRBV5-4,CASSLAGMIQGYTF
TRBJ2-3,few,TRBD2,TRBV7-3,CASTSGRADTQYF
TRBJ2-1,-,-,TRBV5-1,CASSLRLGEGNEQFF
TRBJ2-1,many,TRBD1,TRBV7-3,CASSPTTGHNEQFF
TRBJ2-7,few,TRBD2,TRBV29-1,CSVVGTSGGTYF
TRBJ1-1,few,TRBD1,TRBV30,CAWSLQGIEAFF
TRBJ1-2,few,-,TRBV30,CAWSPMGRGGYTF
TRBJ2-3,few,TRBD2,TRBV29-1,CSGSSGGTQYF
TRBJ1-2,-,-,TRBV28,CASSIQGSGGYTF